The TCR beta chain under discussion was sequenced for a study of blood T cells in healthy people across ages. PCR was performed a second time for about 7 to 11 cycles using a sample-barcoded 5' primer and a J-beta primer mix. TCRdb passed the 5' RACE reads through MiXCR, listing each CDR3 protein once. This table has about 830,000 distinct CDR3 sequences, 58% appearing once. Details on this clonotype: No antigen is known for it.

Study-wide points: Long-lived donors carried more naive CD4+ cells and greater diversity than aged donors. Since the PBMCs were unsorted, naive and antigen-experienced cells could not be conclusively compared.

The CDR3 is 15 amino acids. Trimming removed 7 bases from V and 3 bases from J, with 18 bases in between. Germline CDR1 MNHNY, CDR2 SVGAGI (reference sequence). The V call is TRBV6-6, the J call TRBJ1-1; D is undetermined. Sample: blood. The origin of this receptor is a man aged 25-45 years in good health. CDR3 protein: CASKTQMGRDTEAFF. The CDR3 nucleotides read TGTGCCAGCAAAACCCAGATGGGGAGGGACACTGAAGCTTTCTTT.